This T cell receptor beta chain emerged from a study of T-cell memory formation after mild COVID-19. As for the study in general: Largely, the TCR clusters proved donor specific.

5'RACE with constant-segment primers yielded barcoded, UMI-tagged TCR alpha and TCR beta cDNA libraries. MiXCR, run by TCRdb on the 5' RACE reads, gives a single entry per CDR3 protein. The sample includes roughly 370,000 distinct CDR3 sequences, 15% to 20% of them seen just once. Study findings and constraints: Cross-reactive memory apparently joined, as some responding clones appeared in pre-infection memory.

Note on this clonotype: The antigen is unknown.

The CDR3 spans 15 residues. Germline CDR1 LGHDT, CDR2 YNNKEL (reference sequence). V dropped 0 bases and J dropped 9 bases, with 15 bases sitting between them. The sample comprised PBMCs or a T cell subset sorted from them (not recorded which). The TCR sequence derives from a man younger than 30 who had mild COVID-19 (a few samples of this study predate the infection). Cell type and time point are not known. This chain joins TRBV3-1 and TRBJ2-1; tentatively, D is TRBD2 (5 bases). The CDR3 DNA follows: TGTGCCAGCAGCCAAGACGGGGTCCCTTATGGTGAGCAGTTCTTC. Its protein product is CASSQDGVPYGEQFF.